Listed below are T cell receptor beta chains from one sample, sequenced in a study of blood T cells in healthy people across ages. TCRdb redid the calling of the 5' RACE reads with MiXCR, one entry per CDR3 protein. This sample has hundreds of thousands of distinct CDR3 sequences, with more than 20% found just once. The sequenced sample was blood. The receptors were sampled from a man aged 65 to 79 in good health. Both conserved end residues are part of each CDR3. The D gene is left open where the match is weak. Expanded clones get a size class; other rows say once, few or many, or leave the size out.

D: .; length: 14; V: TRBV13; J: TRBJ1-3; size: many; CDR3: CASSLYETGNTIYF; DNA: TGTGCCAGCAGCTTATACGAAACTGGAAACACCATATATTTT
D: TRBD1; length: 18; V: TRBV6-2/TRBV6-3; J: TRBJ2-7; size: .; CDR3: CASRDNRFWDRGSYEQYF; DNA: TGTGCCAGCAGGGATAATCGGTTTTGGGACAGGGGTTCCTACGAGCAGTACTTC
D: .; length: 15; V: TRBV18; J: TRBJ1-4; size: few; CDR3: CASSLLRTENEKLFF; DNA: TGTGCCAGCTCACTACTCCGGACGGAGAATGAAAAACTGTTTTTT
D: .; length: 16; V: TRBV20-1; J: TRBJ2-1; size: few; CDR3: CSVRDPTPPSYNEQFF; DNA: TGCAGTGTTAGAGATCCGACTCCCCCCTCCTACAATGAGCAGTTCTTC
D: .; length: 15; V: TRBV6-2/TRBV6-3; J: TRBJ1-1; size: .; CDR3: CASSYSPRVSTEAFF; DNA: TGTGCCAGCAGTTACTCTCCCCGGGTTAGCACTGAAGCTTTCTTT
D: .; length: 13; V: TRBV18; J: TRBJ2-5; size: .; CDR3: CASSTLEWETQYF; DNA: TGTGCCAGCTCAACACTAGAGTGGGAGACCCAGTACTTC
D: .; length: 14; V: TRBV7-9; J: TRBJ2-5; size: many; CDR3: CASSFHSPQETQYF; DNA: TGTGCCAGCAGCTTTCACAGCCCGCAAGAGACCCAGTACTTC
D: TRBD2; length: 16; V: TRBV19; J: TRBJ2-7; size: .; CDR3: CASSFGLAGGPYEQYF; DNA: TGTGCCAGTAGTTTCGGACTAGCGGGAGGCCCCTACGAGCAGTACTTC
D: TRBD2; length: 16; V: TRBV20-1; J: TRBJ2-5; size: .; CDR3: CSAKPGLAGDMETQYF; DNA: TGCAGTGCTAAACCGGGACTAGCGGGAGATATGGAGACCCAGTACTTC
D: .; length: 14; V: TRBV27; J: TRBJ2-3; size: .; CDR3: CASSYGLPTDTQYF; DNA: TGTGCCAGCAGTTACGGGCTTCCCACAGATACGCAGTATTTT
D: TRBD1; length: 16; V: TRBV5-1; J: TRBJ2-7; size: few; CDR3: CASSFNPGQGAFEQYF; DNA: TGCGCCAGCAGCTTCAACCCGGGACAGGGGGCATTTGAGCAGTACTTC
D: TRBD1; length: 14; V: TRBV20-1; J: TRBJ2-1; size: few; CDR3: CSARERTGYNEQFF; DNA: TGCAGTGCTAGAGAGAGGACAGGTTACAATGAGCAGTTCTTC
D: TRBD1; length: 14; V: TRBV5-1; J: TRBJ2-7; size: .; CDR3: CASSPAGQGYEQYF; DNA: TGCGCCAGCAGCCCAGCGGGACAGGGTTACGAGCAGTACTTC
D: TRBD1; length: 13; V: TRBV7-9; J: TRBJ2-7; size: .; CDR3: CASSSDRDGEQYF; DNA: TGTGCCAGCAGCTCAGACAGGGATGGCGAGCAGTACTTC
D: .; length: 16; V: TRBV29-1; J: TRBJ2-5; size: .; CDR3: CSVEGWVPEQQETQYF; DNA: TGCAGCGTTGAAGGGTGGGTACCCGAACAACAAGAGACCCAGTACTTC
D: TRBD1; length: 12; V: TRBV20-1; J: TRBJ1-4; size: few; CDR3: CSARDRNEKLFF; DNA: TGCAGTGCTAGGGACAGGAATGAAAAACTGTTTTTT
D: .; length: 14; V: TRBV3-1; J: TRBJ2-5; size: few; CDR3: CASSQDWNRATQYF; DNA: TGTGCCAGCAGCCAAGACTGGAACAGGGCGACCCAGTACTTC
D: .; length: 16; V: TRBV3-1; J: TRBJ2-7; size: few; CDR3: CASSHRSTSSPYEQYF; DNA: TGTGCCAGCAGCCACAGGTCGACAAGTAGCCCCTACGAGCAGTACTTC
D: TRBD2; length: 15; V: TRBV7-8; J: TRBJ2-7; size: .; CDR3: CASSRSGGISYEQYF; DNA: TGTGCCAGCAGCCGTAGCGGGGGGATTTCCTACGAGCAGTACTTC